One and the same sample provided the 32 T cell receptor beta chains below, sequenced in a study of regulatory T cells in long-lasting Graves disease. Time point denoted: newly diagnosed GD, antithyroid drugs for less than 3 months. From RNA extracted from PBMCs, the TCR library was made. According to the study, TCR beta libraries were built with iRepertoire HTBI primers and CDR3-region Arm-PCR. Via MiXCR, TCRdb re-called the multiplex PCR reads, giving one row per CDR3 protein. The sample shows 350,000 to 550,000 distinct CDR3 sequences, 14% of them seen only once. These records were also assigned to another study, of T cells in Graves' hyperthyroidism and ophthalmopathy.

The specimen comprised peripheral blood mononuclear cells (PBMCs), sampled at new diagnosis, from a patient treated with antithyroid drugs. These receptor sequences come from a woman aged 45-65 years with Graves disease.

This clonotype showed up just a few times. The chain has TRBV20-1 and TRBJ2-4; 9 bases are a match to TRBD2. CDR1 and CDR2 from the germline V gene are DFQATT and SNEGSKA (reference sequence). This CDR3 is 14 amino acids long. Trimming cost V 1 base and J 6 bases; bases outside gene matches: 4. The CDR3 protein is CSARGSSGINIQYF. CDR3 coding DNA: TGCAGTGCTAGAGGGTCTAGCGGGATAAACATTCAGTACTTC.

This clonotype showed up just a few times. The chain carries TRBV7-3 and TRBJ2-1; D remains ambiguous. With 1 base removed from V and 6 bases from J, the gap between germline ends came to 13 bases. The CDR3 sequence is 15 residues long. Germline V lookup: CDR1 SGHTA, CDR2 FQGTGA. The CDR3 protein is CASSLRLDRANEQFF. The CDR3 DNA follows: TGTGCCAGCAGCTTAAGATTAGATCGGGCCAATGAGCAGTTCTTC.

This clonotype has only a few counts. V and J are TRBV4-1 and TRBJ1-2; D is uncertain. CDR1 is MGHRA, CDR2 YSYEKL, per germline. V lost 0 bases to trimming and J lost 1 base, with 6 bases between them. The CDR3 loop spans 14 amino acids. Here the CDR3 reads CASSQDRLNYGYTF. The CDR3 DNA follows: TGCGCCAGCAGCCAAGACCGACTTAACTATGGCTACACCTTC.

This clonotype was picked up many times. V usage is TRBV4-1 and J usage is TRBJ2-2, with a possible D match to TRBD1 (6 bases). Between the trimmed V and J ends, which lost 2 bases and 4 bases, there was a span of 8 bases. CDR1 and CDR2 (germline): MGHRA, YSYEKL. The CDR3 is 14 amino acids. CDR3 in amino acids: CASSQQQGTGELFF. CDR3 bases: TGCGCCAGCAGCCAACAACAGGGCACCGGGGAGCTGTTTTTT.

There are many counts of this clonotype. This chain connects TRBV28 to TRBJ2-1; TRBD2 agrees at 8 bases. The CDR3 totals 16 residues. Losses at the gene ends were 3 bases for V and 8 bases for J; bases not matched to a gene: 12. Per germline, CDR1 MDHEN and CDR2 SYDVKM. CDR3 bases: TGTGCCAGCAGTTTCGTCGGGAGGGCTGGGCACGATGAGCAGTTCTTC. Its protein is CASSFVGRAGHDEQFF.

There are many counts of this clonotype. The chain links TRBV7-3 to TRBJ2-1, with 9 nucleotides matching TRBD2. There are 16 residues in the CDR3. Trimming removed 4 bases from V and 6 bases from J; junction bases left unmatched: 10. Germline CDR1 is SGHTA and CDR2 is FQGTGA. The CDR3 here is CASSSVAGENFNEQFF. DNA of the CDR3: TGTGCCAGCAGCTCTGTAGCGGGAGAGAATTTCAATGAGCAGTTCTTC.

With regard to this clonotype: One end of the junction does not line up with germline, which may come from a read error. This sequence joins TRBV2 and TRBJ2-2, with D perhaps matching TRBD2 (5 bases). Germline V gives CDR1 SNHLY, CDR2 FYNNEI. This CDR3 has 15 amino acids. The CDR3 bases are TGTGCCAGCAGTGCCCCGTTGTTGTCCCCCGGGGAGCCGTTTTTT. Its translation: CASSAPLLSPGEPFF.

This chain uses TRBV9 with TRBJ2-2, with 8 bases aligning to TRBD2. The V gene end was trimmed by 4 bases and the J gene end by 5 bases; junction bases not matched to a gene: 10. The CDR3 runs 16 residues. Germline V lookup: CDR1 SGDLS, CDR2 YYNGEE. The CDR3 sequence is CASSTSGSRFTGELFF. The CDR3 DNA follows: TGTGCCAGCAGCACAAGCGGGAGCCGATTTACCGGGGAGCTGTTTTTT.

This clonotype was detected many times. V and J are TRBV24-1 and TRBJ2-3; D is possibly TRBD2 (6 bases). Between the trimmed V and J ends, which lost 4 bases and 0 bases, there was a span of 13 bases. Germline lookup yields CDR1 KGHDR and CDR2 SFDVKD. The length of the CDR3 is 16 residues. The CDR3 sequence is CATSDSGRSSTDTQYF. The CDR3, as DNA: TGTGCCACCAGTGACTCCGGGAGATCTAGCACAGATACGCAGTATTTT.

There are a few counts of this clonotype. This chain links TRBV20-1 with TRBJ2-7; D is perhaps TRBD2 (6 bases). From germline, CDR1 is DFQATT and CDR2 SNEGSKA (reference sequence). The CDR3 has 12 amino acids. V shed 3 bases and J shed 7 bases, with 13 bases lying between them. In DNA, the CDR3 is TGCAGTGCTAGCACCGGGACTGGGGAGCAGTACTTC. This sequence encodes CSASTGTGEQYF.

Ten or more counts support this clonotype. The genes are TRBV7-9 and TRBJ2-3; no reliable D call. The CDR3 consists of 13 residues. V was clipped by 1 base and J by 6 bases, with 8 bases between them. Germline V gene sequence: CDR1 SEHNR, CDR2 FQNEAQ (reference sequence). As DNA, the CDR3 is TGTGCCAGCAGCTTAGGGAGTGGGGATACGCAGTATTTT. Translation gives CASSLGSGDTQYF.

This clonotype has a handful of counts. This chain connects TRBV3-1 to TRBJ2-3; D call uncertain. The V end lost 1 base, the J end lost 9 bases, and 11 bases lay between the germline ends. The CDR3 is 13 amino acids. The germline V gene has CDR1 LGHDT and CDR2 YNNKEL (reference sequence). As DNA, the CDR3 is TGTGCCAGCAGCCAAGGACCCGAAAAGACGCAGTATTTT. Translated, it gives CASSQGPEKTQYF.

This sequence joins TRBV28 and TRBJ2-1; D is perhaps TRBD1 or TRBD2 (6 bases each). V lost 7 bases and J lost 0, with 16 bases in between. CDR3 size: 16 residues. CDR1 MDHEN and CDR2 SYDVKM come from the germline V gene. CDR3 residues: CASTLQRGASYNEQFF. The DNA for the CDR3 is TGTGCCAGCACTCTCCAAAGGGGGGCCTCCTACAATGAGCAGTTCTTC.

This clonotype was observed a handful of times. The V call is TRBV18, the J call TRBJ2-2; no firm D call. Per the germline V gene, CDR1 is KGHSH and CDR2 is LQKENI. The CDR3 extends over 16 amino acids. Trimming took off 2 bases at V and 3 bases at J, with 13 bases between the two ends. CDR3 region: CASSPFRPEDTGELFF. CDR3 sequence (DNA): TGTGCCAGCTCACCATTTCGCCCCGAGGACACCGGGGAGCTGTTTTTT.

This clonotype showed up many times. The CDR3 spells CSVERQAGETQYF. DNA for the CDR3: TGCAGCGTTGAAAGGCAGGCGGGGGAGACCCAGTACTTC. The V gene is TRBV29-1, the J gene TRBJ2-5, with a weak D call TRBD2 (6 bases). This CDR3 comprises 13 residues. Germline V gives CDR1 SQVTM, CDR2 ANQGSEA. Trimming pared 2 bases from V and 5 bases from J, leaving 12 bases between.

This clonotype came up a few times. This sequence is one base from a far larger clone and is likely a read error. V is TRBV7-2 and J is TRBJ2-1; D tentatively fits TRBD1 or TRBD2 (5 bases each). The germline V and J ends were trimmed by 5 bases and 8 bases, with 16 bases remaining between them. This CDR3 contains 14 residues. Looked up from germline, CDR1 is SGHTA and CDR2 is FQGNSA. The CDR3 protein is CASSAASGGDEQFF. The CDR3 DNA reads TGTGCCAGCAGCGCGGCCAGTGGGGGTGATGAGCAGTTCTTC.

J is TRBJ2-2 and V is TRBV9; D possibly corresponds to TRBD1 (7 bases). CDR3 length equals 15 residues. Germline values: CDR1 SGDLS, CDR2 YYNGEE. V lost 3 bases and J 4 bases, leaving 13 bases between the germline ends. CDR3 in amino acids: CASSAQGGITGELFF. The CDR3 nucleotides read TGTGCCAGCAGCGCCCAGGGGGGTATCACCGGGGAGCTGTTTTTT.

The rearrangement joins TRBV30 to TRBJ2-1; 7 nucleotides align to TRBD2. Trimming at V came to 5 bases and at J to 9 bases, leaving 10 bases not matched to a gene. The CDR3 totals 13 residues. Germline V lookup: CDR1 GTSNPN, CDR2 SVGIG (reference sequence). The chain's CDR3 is CAWGVREWVEQFF. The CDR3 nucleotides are TGTGCCTGGGGGGTGCGGGAGTGGGTTGAGCAGTTCTTC.

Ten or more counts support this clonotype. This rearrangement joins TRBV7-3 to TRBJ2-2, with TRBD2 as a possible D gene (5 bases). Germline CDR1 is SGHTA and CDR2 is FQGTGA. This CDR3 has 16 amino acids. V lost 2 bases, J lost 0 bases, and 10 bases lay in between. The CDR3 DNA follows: TGTGCCAGCAGCTTAGCGGGCAGGCCGAACACCGGGGAGCTGTTTTTT. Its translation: CASSLAGRPNTGELFF.

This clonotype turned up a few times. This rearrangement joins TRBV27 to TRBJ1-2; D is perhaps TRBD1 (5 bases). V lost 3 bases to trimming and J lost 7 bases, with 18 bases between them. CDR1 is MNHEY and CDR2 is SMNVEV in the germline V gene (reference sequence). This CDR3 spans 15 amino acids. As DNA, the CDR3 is TGTGCCAGCAGTTTTATGGGACGGGAAGCCCTTGGCTACACCTTC. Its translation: CASSFMGREALGYTF.

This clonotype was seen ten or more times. The CDR3 reads CASSQVEQGQETQYF. DNA of the CDR3: TGCGCCAGCAGCCAAGTGGAACAGGGCCAAGAGACCCAGTACTTC. The gene calls are TRBV4-1 and TRBJ2-5; D is perhaps TRBD1 (6 bases). CDR1 is MGHRA, CDR2 YSYEKL, per germline. V dropped 1 base and J dropped 1 base, with 10 bases sitting between them. The CDR3 length is 15 residues.

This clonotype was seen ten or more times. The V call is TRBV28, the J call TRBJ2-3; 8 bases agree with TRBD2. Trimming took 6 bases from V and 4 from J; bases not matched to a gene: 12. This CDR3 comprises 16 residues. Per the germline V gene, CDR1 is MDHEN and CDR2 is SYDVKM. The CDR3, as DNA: TGTGCCAGCAGCAACAATGCCGGGACTAGAGCAGATACGCAGTATTTT. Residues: CASSNNAGTRADTQYF.

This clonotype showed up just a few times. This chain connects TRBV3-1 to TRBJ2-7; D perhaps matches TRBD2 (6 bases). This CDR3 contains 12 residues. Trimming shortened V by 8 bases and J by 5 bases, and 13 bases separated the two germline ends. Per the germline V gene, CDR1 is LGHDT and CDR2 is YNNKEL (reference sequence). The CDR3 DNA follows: TGTGCCAGCGGGCGACTAGAGGACGAGCAGTACTTC. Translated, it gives CASGRLEDEQYF.

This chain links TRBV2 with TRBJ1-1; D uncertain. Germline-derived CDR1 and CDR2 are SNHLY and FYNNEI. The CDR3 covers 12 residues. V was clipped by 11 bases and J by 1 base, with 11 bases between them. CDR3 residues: CARPGKNTEAFF. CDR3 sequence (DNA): TGTGCCCGACCCGGCAAGAACACTGAAGCTTTCTTT.

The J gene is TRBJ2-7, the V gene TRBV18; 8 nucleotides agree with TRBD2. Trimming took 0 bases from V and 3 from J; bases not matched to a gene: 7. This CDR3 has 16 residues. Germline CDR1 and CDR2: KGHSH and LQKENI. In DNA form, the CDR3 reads TGTGCCAGCTCACCACCGTCCGGGGGGGCCCACTACGAGCAGTACTTC. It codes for CASSPPSGGAHYEQYF.

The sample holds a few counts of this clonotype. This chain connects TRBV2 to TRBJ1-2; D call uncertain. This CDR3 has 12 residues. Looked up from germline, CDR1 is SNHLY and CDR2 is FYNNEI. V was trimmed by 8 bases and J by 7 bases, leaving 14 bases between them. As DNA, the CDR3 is TGTGCCAGCGGCCAAGGGCCTATTGGCTACACCTTC. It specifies CASGQGPIGYTF.

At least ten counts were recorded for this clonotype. Here the CDR3 reads CATSDSVSSYNEQFF. The CDR3 DNA follows: TGTGCCACCAGTGACTCGGTAAGCTCCTACAATGAGCAGTTCTTC. The chain couples TRBV24-1 to TRBJ2-1; D is unclear. Trimming took off 4 bases at V and 0 bases at J, with 9 bases between the two ends. The CDR3 covers 15 residues. Per the germline V gene, CDR1 is KGHDR and CDR2 is SFDVKD.

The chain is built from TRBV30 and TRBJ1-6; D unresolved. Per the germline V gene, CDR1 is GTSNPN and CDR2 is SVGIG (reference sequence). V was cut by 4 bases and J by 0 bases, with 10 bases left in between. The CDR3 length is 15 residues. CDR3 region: CAWTKPTSYNSPLHF. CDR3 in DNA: TGTGCCTGGACCAAACCGACCTCCTATAATTCACCCCTCCACTTT.

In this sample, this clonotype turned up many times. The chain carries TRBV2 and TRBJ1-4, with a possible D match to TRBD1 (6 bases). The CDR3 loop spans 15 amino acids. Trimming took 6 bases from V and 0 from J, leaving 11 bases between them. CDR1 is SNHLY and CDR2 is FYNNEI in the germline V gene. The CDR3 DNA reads TGTGCCAGCAGGAGACGGACAGCAACTAATGAAAAACTGTTTTTT. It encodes CASRRRTATNEKLFF.

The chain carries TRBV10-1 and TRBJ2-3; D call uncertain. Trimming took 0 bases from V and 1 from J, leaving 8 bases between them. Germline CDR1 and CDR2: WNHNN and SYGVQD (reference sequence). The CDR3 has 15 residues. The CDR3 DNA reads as TGCGCCAGCAGTGAGTCGGCACTACGCACAGATACGCAGTATTTT. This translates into CASSESALRTDTQYF.

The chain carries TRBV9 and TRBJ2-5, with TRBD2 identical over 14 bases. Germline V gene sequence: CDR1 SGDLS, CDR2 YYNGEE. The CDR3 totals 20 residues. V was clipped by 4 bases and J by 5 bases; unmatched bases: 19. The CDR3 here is CASSTPRGLAGDYRWETQYF. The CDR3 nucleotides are TGTGCCAGCAGCACCCCTAGGGGACTAGCGGGAGACTATAGGTGGGAGACCCAGTACTTC.

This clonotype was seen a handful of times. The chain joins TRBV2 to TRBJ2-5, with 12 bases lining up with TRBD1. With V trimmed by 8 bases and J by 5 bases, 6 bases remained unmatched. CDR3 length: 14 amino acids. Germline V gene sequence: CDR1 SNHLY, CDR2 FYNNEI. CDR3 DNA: TGTGCCAGCCGGGTGGGGACAGGGGGCGAGACCCAGTACTTC. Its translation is CASRVGTGGETQYF.